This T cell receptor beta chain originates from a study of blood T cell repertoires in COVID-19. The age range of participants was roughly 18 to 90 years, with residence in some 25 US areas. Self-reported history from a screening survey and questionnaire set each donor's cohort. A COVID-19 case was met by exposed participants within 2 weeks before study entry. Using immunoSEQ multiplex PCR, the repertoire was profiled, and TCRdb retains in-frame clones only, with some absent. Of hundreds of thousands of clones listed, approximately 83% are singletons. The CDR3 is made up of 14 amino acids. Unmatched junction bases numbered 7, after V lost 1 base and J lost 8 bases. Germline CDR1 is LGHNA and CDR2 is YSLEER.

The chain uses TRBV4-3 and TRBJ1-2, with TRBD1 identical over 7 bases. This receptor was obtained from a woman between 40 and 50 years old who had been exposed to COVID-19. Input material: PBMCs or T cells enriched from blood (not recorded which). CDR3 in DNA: TGCGCCAGCAGCCAAGGAGAGGGGGCGGAAGGCTACACCTTC. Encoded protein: CASSQGEGAEGYTF.